Listed below are T cell receptor beta chains from one sample, sequenced in a study of molecular identifiers for immune sequencing clone quantification. TCRdb re-called the PCR reads with MiXCR, one entry per CDR3 protein. Here the sample spans under 600,000 distinct CDR3 sequences, roughly 26% being singletons. The sample consisted of naive CD8+ T cells from blood, with Jurkat cell RNA spiked in. These receptors originate from a human donor in good health. Some libraries in this study had Jurkat cell RNA spiked in. The CDR3 runs from the conserved cysteine through the conserved F or W. The D gene is left open where the match is weak. Only some rows state a clone size, as once, few, many or a class for expanded clones.

TRBD1,few,TRBV7-9,TRBJ1-1,CASSENRGYTEAFF,TGTGCCAGCAGCGAGAACAGGGGGTACACTGAAGCTTTCTTT
TRBD1,few,TRBV19,TRBJ2-7,CASSNPDRRSSYEQYF,TGTGCCAGTAGTAACCCGGACAGGAGGTCCTCCTACGAGCAGTACTTC
.,.,TRBV7-9,TRBJ2-7,CASSRPAHYEQYF,TGTGCCAGCAGCCGACCGGCCCACTACGAGCAGTACTTC
.,.,TRBV12-3/TRBV12-4,TRBJ1-5,CATPEWNSNQPQHF,TGTGCTACCCCCGAATGGAATAGCAATCAGCCCCAGCATTTT
TRBD2,.,TRBV7-9,TRBJ2-4,CASSLSGVNIQCF,TGTGCCAGCAGCCTGAGCGGGGTAAACATTCAGTGCTTC
.,many,TRBV29-1,TRBJ1-1,CSVDPGNTEAFF,TGCAGCGTTGATCCGGGGAACACTGAAGCTTTCTTT
.,.,TRBV30,TRBJ2-7,CAWSEGPSWEQSF,TGTGCCTGGAGTGAGGGGCCTAGCTGGGAGCAGTCCTTC
TRBD1,many,TRBV11-2,TRBJ2-7,CASSYSTGGAYEQYF,TGTGCCAGCAGCTATTCAACAGGGGGCGCGTACGAGCAGTACTTC
TRBD2,.,TRBV28,TRBJ2-7,CASSISTGLASYEQYF,TGTGCCAGTTCCATCAGTACCGGACTAGCTTCCTACGAGCAGTACTTC
.,.,TRBV7-9,TRBJ1-5,CASSLAVLGTNQPQHF,TGTGCCAGCAGCTTAGCTGTTTTGGGAACCAATCAGCCCCAGCATTTT
.,once,TRBV20-1,TRBJ2-3,CSARPGGETGTQYF,TGCAGTGCTAGACCCGGGGGCGAAACAGGTACGCAGTATTTT
TRBD2,.,TRBV6-5,TRBJ2-7,CASSSEPGLAVLKEQYF,TGTGCCAGCAGTTCCGAGCCGGGACTAGCGGTTTTAAAAGAGCAGTACTTC
.,few,TRBV7-9,TRBJ2-1,CASSFFGTEQFF,TGTGCCAGCAGCTTTTTCGGTACTGAGCAGTTCTTC
TRBD1,.,TRBV19,TRBJ1-5,CASSITQGANQPQHF,TGTGCCAGTAGTATAACCCAGGGGGCAAATCAGCCCCAGCATTTT
TRBD1,few,TRBV4-1,TRBJ2-1,CASSLRDSEYNEQFF,TGCGCCAGCAGCCTCCGGGACAGCGAATACAATGAGCAGTTCTTC
.,many,TRBV6-5,TRBJ1-1,CASSYSEGTEAFF,TGTGCCAGCAGTTACTCGGAAGGGACTGAAGCTTTCTTT
.,.,TRBV18,TRBJ1-1,CASSPLQGPSTVGTEAFF,TGTGCCAGCTCACCACTACAGGGACCGAGTACCGTGGGCACTGAAGCTTTCTTT
.,few,TRBV10-1,TRBJ2-5,CASSTAVQETQYF,TGCGCCAGCAGTACGGCCGTTCAAGAGACCCAGTACTTC
TRBD2,few,TRBV6-2/TRBV6-3,TRBJ2-5,CASSYFSGTTEYF,TGTGCCAGCAGTTACTTTAGCGGGACAACCGAGTACTTC
.,.,TRBV6-2/TRBV6-3,TRBJ2-7,CASSPLALQRQEQYF,TGTGCCAGCAGTCCCCTCGCCCTGCAAAGGCAAGAGCAGTACTTC
.,few,TRBV27,TRBJ2-1,CASSPSDLSNEQFF,TGTGCCAGCAGTCCCTCAGATTTGTCCAATGAGCAGTTCTTC
.,few,TRBV30,TRBJ2-1,CAWSVRVDEQFF,TGTGCCTGGAGTGTCAGGGTAGATGAGCAGTTCTTC
.,.,TRBV7-9,TRBJ1-1,CASSLSVRGGSPMGTEAFF,TGTGCCAGCAGCTTAAGCGTGCGGGGTGGTTCTCCTATGGGCACTGAAGCTTTCTTT
.,many,TRBV10-3,TRBJ1-3,CAISGPGSGNTIYF,TGTGCCATCAGTGGGCCAGGCTCTGGAAACACCATATATTTT
.,.,TRBV9,TRBJ2-3,CASSPTGTEPNTDTQYF,TGTGCCAGCAGCCCGACCGGCACAGAGCCTAACACAGATACGCAGTATTTT
TRBD1,few,TRBV6-5,TRBJ2-2,CASSYGDQTGSRELFF,TGTGCCAGCAGTTACGGGGACCAGACAGGGTCCCGGGAGCTGTTTTTT
.,.,TRBV7-9,TRBJ1-5,CASSLVAEPQHF,TGTGCCAGCAGCTTAGTCGCGGAGCCCCAGCATTTT
.,.,TRBV28,TRBJ1-4,CASSLYGFPNEKLFF,TGTGCCAGCAGTTTATACGGGTTTCCGAATGAAAAACTGTTTTTT
TRBD1,.,TRBV7-9,TRBJ1-3,CASSLRTGNGGNTIYF,TGTGCCAGCAGCTTAAGGACAGGCAACGGTGGAAACACCATATATTTT
.,.,TRBV7-2,TRBJ2-5,CASSLFLTGQETQYF,TGTGCCAGCAGCTTATTTCTCACAGGTCAAGAGACCCAGTACTTC
.,many,TRBV4-1,TRBJ1-2,CASSQDAQGGSYGYTF,TGCGCCAGCAGCCAAGACGCCCAGGGAGGGTCGTATGGCTACACCTTC